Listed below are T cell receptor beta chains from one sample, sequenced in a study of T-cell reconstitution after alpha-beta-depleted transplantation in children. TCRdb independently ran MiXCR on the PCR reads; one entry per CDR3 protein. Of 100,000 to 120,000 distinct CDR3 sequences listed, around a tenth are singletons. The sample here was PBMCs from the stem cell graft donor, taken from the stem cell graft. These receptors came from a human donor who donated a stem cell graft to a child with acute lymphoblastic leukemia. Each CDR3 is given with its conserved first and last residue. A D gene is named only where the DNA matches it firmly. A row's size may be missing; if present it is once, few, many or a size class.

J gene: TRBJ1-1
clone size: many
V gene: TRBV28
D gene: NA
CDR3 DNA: TGTGCCAGCAGTCATCCAACGGACGGGGGAAGGCCCGCTTTCTTT
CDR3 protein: CASSHPTDGGRPAFF

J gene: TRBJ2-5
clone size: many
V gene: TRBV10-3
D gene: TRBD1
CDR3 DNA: TGTGCCATCAAGCCGACAGGGGGCGAGGAGACCCAGTACTTC
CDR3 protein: CAIKPTGGEETQYF

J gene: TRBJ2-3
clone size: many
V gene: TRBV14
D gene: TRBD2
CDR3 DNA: TGTGCCAGCAGCCAAGAGGGAGCGGGGGATACGCAGTATTTT
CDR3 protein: CASSQEGAGDTQYF

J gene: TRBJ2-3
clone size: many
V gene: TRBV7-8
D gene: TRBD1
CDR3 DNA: TGTGCCAGCAGACAAGACAGGGTCGGCACAGATACGCAGTATTTT
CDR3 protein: CASRQDRVGTDTQYF

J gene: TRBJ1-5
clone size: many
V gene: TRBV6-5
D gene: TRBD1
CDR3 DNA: TGTGCCAGCAGAGGGACAGCCTCTCAGCCCCAGCATTTT
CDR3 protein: CASRGTASQPQHF

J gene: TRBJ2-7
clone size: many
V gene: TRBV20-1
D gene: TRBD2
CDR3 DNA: TGCAGTGCTAGATGGGATAGAGCGGGGGCCCACTACGAGCAGTACTTC
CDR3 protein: CSARWDRAGAHYEQYF

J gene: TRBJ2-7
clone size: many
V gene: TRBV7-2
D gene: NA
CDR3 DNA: TGTGCCAGCAGCTTACCAAGCCGGGGGTACGAGCAGTACTTC
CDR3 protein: CASSLPSRGYEQYF

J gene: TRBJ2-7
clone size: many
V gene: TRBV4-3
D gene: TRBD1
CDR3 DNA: TGCGCCAGCAGCAGGGGGATGGGGGGACAGGGGTCCTACGAGCAGTACTTC
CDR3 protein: CASSRGMGGQGSYEQYF

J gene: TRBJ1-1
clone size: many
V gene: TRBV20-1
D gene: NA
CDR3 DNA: TGCAGTGCTGCTGGGACTGCCACTGAAGCTTTCTTT
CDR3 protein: CSAAGTATEAFF

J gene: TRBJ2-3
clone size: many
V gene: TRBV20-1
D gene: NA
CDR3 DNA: TGCAGTGCTTCCCCTAGCGCCGCTAGCACAGATACGCAGTATTTT
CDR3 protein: CSASPSAASTDTQYF

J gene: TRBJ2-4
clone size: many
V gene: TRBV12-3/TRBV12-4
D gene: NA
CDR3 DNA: TGTGCCAGCAGTCAACAGGGAGCCAAAAACATTCAGTACTTC
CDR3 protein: CASSQQGAKNIQYF

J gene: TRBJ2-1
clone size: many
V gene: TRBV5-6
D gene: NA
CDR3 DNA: TGTGCCAGCATCCAGGGGGGCTTTCGGACCCATAATGAGCAGTTCTTC
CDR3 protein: CASIQGGFRTHNEQFF

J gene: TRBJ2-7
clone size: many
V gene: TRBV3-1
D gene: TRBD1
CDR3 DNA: TGCGCCAGCAGCCAAGCCAGGACAGGGGGCTACGAGCAGTACTTC
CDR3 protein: CASSQARTGGYEQYF

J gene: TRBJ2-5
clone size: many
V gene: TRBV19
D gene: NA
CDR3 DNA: TGTGCCAGTAGTATAGATGAAACGGTGAGAGAGACCCAGTACTTC
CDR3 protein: CASSIDETVRETQYF

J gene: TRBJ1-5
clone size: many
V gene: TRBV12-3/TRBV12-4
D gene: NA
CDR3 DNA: TGTGCCAGCAGTTTGGACGCTCGGGGCAATCAGCCCCAGCATTTT
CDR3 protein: CASSLDARGNQPQHF

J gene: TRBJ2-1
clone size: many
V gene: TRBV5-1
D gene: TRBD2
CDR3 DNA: TGCGCCAGCAGCCAGCACTCGGCCCCCCGGGGGGGCAATGAGCAGTTCTTC
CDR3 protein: CASSQHSAPRGGNEQFF

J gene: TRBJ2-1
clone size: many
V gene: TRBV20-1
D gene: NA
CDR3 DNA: TGCAGTGCTCACGGTTCTAGCGTGTACAATGAGCAGTTCTTC
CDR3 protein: CSAHGSSVYNEQFF

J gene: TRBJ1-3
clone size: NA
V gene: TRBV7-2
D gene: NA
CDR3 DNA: TGTGCCAGCAGCTTTTGGGAGGGTAGTGGAAACACCATATATTTT
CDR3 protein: CASSFWEGSGNTIYF

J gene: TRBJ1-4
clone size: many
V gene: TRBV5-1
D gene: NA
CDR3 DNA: TGCGCCAGCAGCTTGGGGGGGCGGGATGAAAAACTGTTTTTT
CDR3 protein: CASSLGGRDEKLFF

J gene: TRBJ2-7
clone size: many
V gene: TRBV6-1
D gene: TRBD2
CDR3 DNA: TGTGCCAGCAGGGGACTAGCGGGCCCTCTCTCCTACGAGCAGTACTTC
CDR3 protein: CASRGLAGPLSYEQYF

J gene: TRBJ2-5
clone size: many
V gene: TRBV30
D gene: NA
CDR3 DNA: TGTGCCTTAGAGACCCAGTACTTC
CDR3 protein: CALETQYF

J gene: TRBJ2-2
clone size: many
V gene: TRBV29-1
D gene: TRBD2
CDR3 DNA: TGCAGCGTCGAAGCGACTAGCGGATACACCGGGGAGCTGTTTTTT
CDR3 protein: CSVEATSGYTGELFF

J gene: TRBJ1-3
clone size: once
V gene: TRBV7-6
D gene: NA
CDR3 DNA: TGTGCCAGCAGCTTAGCGGTGGGGACACCATCTGGAAACACCATATATTTT
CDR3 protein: CASSLAVGTPSGNTIYF

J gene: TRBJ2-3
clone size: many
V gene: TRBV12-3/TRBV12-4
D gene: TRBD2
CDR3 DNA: TGTGCCAGCAGTTTTCGGCTAGCGGGAGGGGATACGCAGTATTTT
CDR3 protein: CASSFRLAGGDTQYF